The 11 T cell receptor beta chains given below trace back to one sample, sequenced in a study of T cell responses to AZD1222 COVID-19 vaccine. The table came from immunoSEQ multiplex PCR; TCRdb's copy has only in-frame clones and leaves some out. The sample yields around 92,000 clones, approximately 91% seen once. The sequencing used peripheral blood, collected on day 0 of AZD1222 vaccination. These TCRs come from an adult in good health.

This chain connects TRBV4-2 to TRBJ1-1; TRBD1 is a possible D gene (5 bases). Germline V gives CDR1 LGHNA, CDR2 YNFKEQ. V was trimmed by 10 bases and J by 0 bases, leaving 15 bases between them. The CDR3 totals 14 residues. CDR3 protein: CATKEGKVNTEAFF. CDR3 sequence (DNA): TGTGCCACCAAAGAGGGGAAGGTGAACACTGAAGCTTTCTTT.

This clone showed up just a few times. The J gene is TRBJ1-1, the V gene TRBV23-1, with 9 bases identical to TRBD1. TRBV23-1 is treated as an ORF (open reading frame) with a function not yet certain. The CDR3 length is 14 residues. After removal of 6 bases from V and 4 bases from J, the junction contained 6 bases not matched to a gene. For the CDR3, the DNA is TGCGCCAGCAGGGACCCGGGACAGGGCACTGAAGCTTTCTTT. Amino acid sequence: CASRDPGQGTEAFF.

V gene TRBV19 combines with J gene TRBJ1-5; no reliable D call. Germline values: CDR1 LNHDA, CDR2 SQIVND (reference sequence). This CDR3 is 14 amino acids long. Trimming left V 3 bases short and J 7 bases short, with 13 bases between. CDR3 in DNA: TGTGCCAGTAGTATTTATAAGGAAGGCCAGCCCCAGCATTTT. As protein: CASSIYKEGQPQHF.

This rearrangement joins TRBV7-9 to TRBJ1-4, with D possibly matching TRBD1 (6 bases). Per germline, CDR1 SEHNR and CDR2 FQNEAQ (reference sequence). The CDR3 is made up of 16 amino acids. The germline V and J ends were trimmed by 5 bases and 7 bases, with 20 bases remaining between them. The CDR3 sequence: CASSLPRQGTGEKLFF. CDR3 nucleotide sequence: TGTGCCAGCAGCCTCCCCCGCCAGGGGACGGGTGAAAAACTGTTTTTT.

The chain is built from TRBV7-2 and TRBJ1-2, with TRBD1 matching over 11 bases. The CDR3 loop spans 15 amino acids. J was trimmed by 6 bases and V by 4 bases; bases with no gene match: 7. Germline CDR1 reads SGHTA; CDR2 reads FQGNSA. This chain's CDR3 is CASSSGQGAWNGYTF. CDR3 nucleotides: TGTGCCAGCAGCTCAGGACAGGGGGCATGGAATGGCTACACCTTC.

The chain joins TRBV9 to TRBJ2-3; 11 bases are a match to TRBD2. Germline CDR1 is SGDLS and CDR2 is YYNGEE. This CDR3 is built from 16 residues. Unmatched junction bases numbered 4, after V lost 0 bases and J lost 4 bases. CDR3 nucleotides: TGTGCCAGCAGCGTAGGAGTAGCGGGGGGGGCAGATACGCAGTATTTT. This gives the protein CASSVGVAGGADTQYF.

This chain joins TRBV7-9 and TRBJ2-7; D unresolved. This CDR3 contains 13 residues. Germline V gives CDR1 SEHNR, CDR2 FQNEAQ (reference sequence). Trimming took off 3 bases at V and 2 bases at J, with 8 bases between the two ends. The CDR3 DNA follows: TGTGCCAGCAGCTTTGGCAGGACCTACGAGCAGTACTTC. Translating gives CASSFGRTYEQYF.

The chain is built from TRBV27 and TRBJ1-4, with D unresolved. Trimming cost V 3 bases and J 6 bases, with 11 bases left between them. Germline CDR1 is MNHEY and CDR2 is SMNVEV (reference sequence). The CDR3 runs 14 residues. CDR3 DNA: TGTGCCAGCAGTTTTGGGTTGAACTATGAAAAACTGTTTTTT. As protein: CASSFGLNYEKLFF.

The chain is built from TRBV5-4 and TRBJ1-4, with TRBD1 identical over 7 bases. CDR1 and CDR2 (germline): SGHNT, YYREEE (reference sequence). CDR3 length: 14 amino acids. With V trimmed by 0 bases and J by 7 bases, 3 bases remained unmatched. The CDR3: CASSLAGGGEKLFF. For the CDR3, the DNA is TGTGCCAGCAGCTTGGCAGGGGGAGGTGAAAAACTGTTTTTT.

This chain joins TRBV5-1 and TRBJ2-1, with TRBD2 matching 8 bases. This CDR3 is 15 amino acids long. Germline CDR1 and CDR2: SGHRS and YFSETQ. V shed 2 bases and J 4 bases; nucleotides not matched to a gene: 5. In nucleotides, the CDR3 is TGCGCCAGCAGCTTAAACGGGGGGGTGTACAATGAGCAGTTCTTC. It specifies CASSLNGGVYNEQFF.

V and J are TRBV6-5 and TRBJ2-7, with D possibly being TRBD1 (5 bases). The CDR3 totals 15 residues. V dropped 7 bases and J dropped 4 bases, with 20 bases sitting between them. Germline CDR1 reads MNHEY; CDR2 reads SVGAGI. The CDR3: CASTPSQGEVYEQYF. The CDR3 nucleotides read TGTGCCAGCACACCTTCGCAGGGTGAAGTTTACGAGCAGTACTTC.